This T cell receptor beta chain derives from a study of shared clonotypes between healthy human individuals. V was shortened by 3 bases and J by 0 bases, with 6 bases between the two germline ends. CDR1 MGHRA and CDR2 YSYEKL come from the germline V gene. This CDR3 contains 14 residues. Profiling relied on immunoSEQ multiplex PCR, and the TCRdb table lists in-frame clones only, not all of them. The table has 98,000 or so clones, around 65% seen once. The clonotype comes from a woman in her thirties in good health. J is TRBJ1-5 and V is TRBV4-1; D gene uncertain. The specimen was memory CD8+ T cells sorted from blood. Subset in this sample: CD45RO+ cells pooled with CCR7-negative TemRA cells. CDR3 region: CASSHRNSNQPQHF. For the CDR3, the DNA is TGCGCCAGCAGCCACCGAAATAGCAATCAGCCCCAGCATTTT.